This T cell receptor (beta chain) appears in the sequencing data of a study of CD8+CD57+ T cells in acquired aplastic anemia. Study details: Each DNA sample taken from sorted CD4+ and CD8+ cells came to approximately 3.2 ug on average. An average of about 10.8 million reads for CD4+ cells was obtained from healthy donors. General study results and limits: Overlapping CD8+ CDR3 repertoires of patients and controls contained approximately 28 shared sequences.

This clonotype ranks as medium-sized (0.01 to 0.1%). What it binds is unknown. CDR1 SQVTM and CDR2 ANQGSEA come from the germline V gene. Trimming cost V 3 bases and J 8 bases, with 10 bases left between them. This CDR3 contains 11 residues. Investigators profiled TCR beta VDJ and CDR3 from genomic DNA template. From the reads, TCRdb called clonotypes with MiXCR, one entry per CDR3 protein. The sample carries 130,000 or so distinct CDR3 sequences, roughly two fifths recorded once. Sequencing used sorted CD4+, CD8+, or CD8+CD57+ T cells (not recorded which) from PBMCs. The chain is built from TRBV29-1 and TRBJ1-2; D remains unclear. This sequence was found in a human donor in good health, serving as a control. CDR3 bases: TGCAGCGTTGACAGACGTGGCGGCTACACCTTC. Translation gives CSVDRRGGYTF.